Following are 18 T cell receptor beta chains from one sample sequenced in a study of T cells in Graves' hyperthyroidism and ophthalmopathy. TCR beta CDR3 regions were amplified from RNA. An initial round of RT-PCR targeting the TCR CDR3 relied on the HTBI primer set. From the multiplex PCR reads, TCRdb called clonotypes with MiXCR, one entry per CDR3 protein. The sample has approximately 640,000 distinct CDR3 sequences, 15% to 20% seen once. What was sequenced was blood. The receptors stem from a man in his fifties with Graves' hyperthyroidism.

The sample holds a few counts of this clonotype. The genes are TRBV29-1 and TRBJ2-7; 9 positions agree with TRBD1. Germline trimming cut 8 bases from V and 7 bases from J; bases unmatched to any gene: 12. Germline V gene sequence: CDR1 SQVTM, CDR2 ANQGSEA. This CDR3 is 13 amino acids long. The CDR3 here is CSCSFGTGREQYF. The CDR3 DNA reads as TGCAGCTGTTCCTTCGGGACAGGGAGGGAGCAGTACTTC.

This clonotype was found a few times. The V call is TRBV7-8, the J call TRBJ2-1; TRBD2 agrees at 11 bases. Germline-derived CDR1 and CDR2 are SGHVS and FQNEAQ. With 5 bases clipped from V and 10 bases from J, the junction kept 16 bases outside the gene matches. The CDR3 sequence is 17 residues long. This chain's CDR3 is CASSILGGLAVAKEQFF. In DNA, the CDR3 is TGTGCCAGCAGCATTCTCGGGGGACTAGCGGTCGCGAAGGAGCAGTTCTTC.

This clonotype was seen repeatedly, ten times or more. The chain employs TRBV28 and TRBJ1-5; the D is unclear. The V end lost 3 bases, the J end lost 0 bases, and 9 bases lay between the germline ends. This CDR3 contains 15 residues. Germline CDR1 MDHEN, CDR2 SYDVKM. The CDR3 coding sequence is TGTGCCAGCAGTTTGATTCTATATAGCAATCAGCCCCAGCATTTT. Its protein product is CASSLILYSNQPQHF.

The chain employs TRBV19 and TRBJ2-1; 11 positions agree with TRBD2. The J segment lost 8 bases and the V segment lost 4 bases, leaving 7 bases of the junction unmatched. The V gene's germline CDR1 is LNHDA and CDR2 SQIVND (reference sequence). This CDR3 spans 15 amino acids. DNA of the CDR3: TGTGCCAGTAGTAGACTAGCGGGAAGAGTCCATGAGCAGTTCTTC. This encodes CASSRLAGRVHEQFF.

V usage is TRBV11-2 and J usage is TRBJ1-1; 7 bases map to TRBD1. The CDR3 is made up of 17 amino acids. Germline CDR1 SGHAT, CDR2 FQNNGV. V shed 5 bases, J shed 1 base, and the junction held 13 bases outside the gene matches. CDR3 sequence (DNA): TGTGCCAGCAGCGCAGGGGTGACAGGGTGGGAGAACACTGAAGCTTTCTTT. It is translated as CASSAGVTGWENTEAFF.

This chain uses TRBV19 with TRBJ2-1, with 10 bases lining up with TRBD2. Germline V gene lookup returns CDR1 LNHDA and CDR2 SQIVND (reference sequence). The trim removed 6 bases at V and 2 bases at J, leaving 1 base unmatched. The CDR3 has 14 residues. Here the CDR3 reads CASRAGGTYNEQFF. The CDR3 DNA follows: TGTGCCAGTAGAGCGGGAGGGACCTACAATGAGCAGTTCTTC.

This clonotype was detected ten times or more. This sequence joins TRBV10-2 and TRBJ2-7, with TRBD1 identical over 11 bases. The CDR3 totals 16 residues. V was clipped by 2 bases and J by 7 bases; unmatched bases: 10. Germline-derived CDR1 and CDR2 are WSHSY and SAAADI. The CDR3 DNA reads as TGCGCCAGCAGTGAGCGGGGAAGGACAGGGGGCTATGAGCAGTACTTC. Translated, it gives CASSERGRTGGYEQYF.

This clonotype was recorded many times. The rearrangement uses TRBV10-3 and TRBJ2-7; 12 positions match TRBD2. Germline loops: CDR1 ENHRY, CDR2 SYGVKD. The CDR3 totals 13 residues. V trimming: 5 bases; J trimming: 5 bases; junction bases outside the gene matches: 1. CDR3 in DNA: TGTGCCATCAGTCGACTAGCGGGAGACGAGCAGTACTTC. The encoded protein is CAISRLAGDEQYF.

The table lists this clonotype with many counts. V gene TRBV28 combines with J gene TRBJ2-7; TRBD2 matches at 11 bases. The CDR3 contains 16 residues. The germline V gene has CDR1 MDHEN and CDR2 SYDVKM. J gave up 2 bases and V 5 bases, and 8 bases lay outside the gene matches. In nucleotides, the CDR3 is TGTGCCAGCAGTGCCGCGACTAGCGGGAAGCCCTACGAGCAGTACTTC. The encoded protein is CASSAATSGKPYEQYF.

This clonotype was recorded many times. V gene TRBV10-3 combines with J gene TRBJ1-5, with a possible D match to TRBD1 (5 bases). Germline CDR1 and CDR2: ENHRY and SYGVKD. The CDR3 consists of 13 residues. V gave up 6 bases and J gave up 2 bases, with 8 bases separating them. CDR3 sequence reads: CAISRDGNQPQHF. The CDR3 DNA reads TGTGCCATCAGCCGGGACGGCAATCAGCCCCAGCATTTT.

In this sample, this clonotype turned up many times. V is TRBV30 and J is TRBJ2-7; TRBD2 matches 12 bases. The length of the CDR3 is 15 residues. From germline, CDR1 is GTSNPN and CDR2 SVGIG (reference sequence). With V trimmed by 0 bases and J by 3 bases, 3 bases remained unmatched. The CDR3 DNA follows: TGTGCCTGGAGTGTTAGACTAGCGGGAGTCTACGAGCAGTACTTC. This codes for CAWSVRLAGVYEQYF.

CDR3 nucleotides: TGTGCCAGCAGTGGGACACAAAATAGCAATCAGCCCCAGCATTTT. Translation: CASSGTQNSNQPQHF. This rearrangement joins TRBV6-1 to TRBJ1-5; D is perhaps TRBD1 (5 bases). The CDR3 is 15 amino acids. The V gene lost 4 bases and the J gene lost 0 bases, with 10 bases spanning the gap. Germline V gene data show CDR1 as MNHNS and CDR2 as SASEGT.

This clonotype showed up many times. The rearrangement links TRBV20-1 to TRBJ2-7; 11 bases line up with TRBD2. CDR3 length: 15 residues. Unmatched junction bases numbered 6, after V lost 2 bases and J lost 3 bases. In germline, CDR1 is DFQATT, CDR2 SNEGSKA (reference sequence). DNA of the CDR3: TGCAGTGCTAGACCCACTAGCGGGAGTTTCTACGAGCAGTACTTC. Residues: CSARPTSGSFYEQYF.

The chain links TRBV29-1 to TRBJ1-4, with D hard to call. Trimming stripped 4 bases from V and 1 base from J, with 10 bases between. The CDR3 spans 14 residues. CDR1 and CDR2 (germline): SQVTM, ANQGSEA. The CDR3 spells CSVADGITNEKLFF. The CDR3, as DNA: TGCAGCGTTGCGGACGGGATAACTAATGAAAAACTGTTTTTT.

This clonotype was seen ten or more times. This sequence joins TRBV20-1 and TRBJ2-7; 10 bases align to TRBD2. Per the germline V gene, CDR1 is DFQATT and CDR2 is SNEGSKA (reference sequence). With 7 bases clipped from V and 6 bases from J, the junction kept 9 bases outside the gene matches. CDR3 length: 13 residues. CDR3 sequence reads: CSGASGSFPEQYF. Written as DNA, the CDR3 is TGCAGTGGGGCTAGCGGGAGCTTTCCCGAGCAGTACTTC.

In its sample, this clonotype was seen a few times. This chain uses TRBV19 with TRBJ2-2; TRBD1 agrees at 8 bases. CDR1 is LNHDA, CDR2 SQIVND, per germline (reference sequence). J was trimmed by 4 bases and V by 6 bases; bases with no gene match: 10. This CDR3 region has 16 residues. The CDR3 spells CASSQPGQGGTGELFF. DNA of the CDR3: TGTGCCAGTAGCCAACCAGGACAGGGCGGCACCGGGGAGCTGTTTTTT.

The chain has TRBV28 and TRBJ2-3; 7 bases map to TRBD1. This CDR3 region has 14 residues. V gave up 3 bases and J gave up 4 bases; unmatched junction bases: 4. Per germline, CDR1 MDHEN and CDR2 SYDVKM. CDR3 in amino acids: CASSLTGTADTQYF. DNA for the CDR3: TGTGCCAGCAGTTTGACAGGGACGGCAGATACGCAGTATTTT.

This clonotype was recorded a few times. This chain joins TRBV13 and TRBJ1-2; perhaps TRBD1 as D (6 bases). The CDR3 is 15 residues long. Germline V gene data show CDR1 as PRHDT and CDR2 as FYEKMQ (reference sequence). The germline V and J ends were trimmed by 3 bases and 2 bases, with 13 bases remaining between them. This chain's CDR3 is CASSFSSTGNYGYTF. The CDR3 DNA follows: TGTGCCAGCAGCTTTTCTTCCACAGGGAACTATGGCTACACCTTC.